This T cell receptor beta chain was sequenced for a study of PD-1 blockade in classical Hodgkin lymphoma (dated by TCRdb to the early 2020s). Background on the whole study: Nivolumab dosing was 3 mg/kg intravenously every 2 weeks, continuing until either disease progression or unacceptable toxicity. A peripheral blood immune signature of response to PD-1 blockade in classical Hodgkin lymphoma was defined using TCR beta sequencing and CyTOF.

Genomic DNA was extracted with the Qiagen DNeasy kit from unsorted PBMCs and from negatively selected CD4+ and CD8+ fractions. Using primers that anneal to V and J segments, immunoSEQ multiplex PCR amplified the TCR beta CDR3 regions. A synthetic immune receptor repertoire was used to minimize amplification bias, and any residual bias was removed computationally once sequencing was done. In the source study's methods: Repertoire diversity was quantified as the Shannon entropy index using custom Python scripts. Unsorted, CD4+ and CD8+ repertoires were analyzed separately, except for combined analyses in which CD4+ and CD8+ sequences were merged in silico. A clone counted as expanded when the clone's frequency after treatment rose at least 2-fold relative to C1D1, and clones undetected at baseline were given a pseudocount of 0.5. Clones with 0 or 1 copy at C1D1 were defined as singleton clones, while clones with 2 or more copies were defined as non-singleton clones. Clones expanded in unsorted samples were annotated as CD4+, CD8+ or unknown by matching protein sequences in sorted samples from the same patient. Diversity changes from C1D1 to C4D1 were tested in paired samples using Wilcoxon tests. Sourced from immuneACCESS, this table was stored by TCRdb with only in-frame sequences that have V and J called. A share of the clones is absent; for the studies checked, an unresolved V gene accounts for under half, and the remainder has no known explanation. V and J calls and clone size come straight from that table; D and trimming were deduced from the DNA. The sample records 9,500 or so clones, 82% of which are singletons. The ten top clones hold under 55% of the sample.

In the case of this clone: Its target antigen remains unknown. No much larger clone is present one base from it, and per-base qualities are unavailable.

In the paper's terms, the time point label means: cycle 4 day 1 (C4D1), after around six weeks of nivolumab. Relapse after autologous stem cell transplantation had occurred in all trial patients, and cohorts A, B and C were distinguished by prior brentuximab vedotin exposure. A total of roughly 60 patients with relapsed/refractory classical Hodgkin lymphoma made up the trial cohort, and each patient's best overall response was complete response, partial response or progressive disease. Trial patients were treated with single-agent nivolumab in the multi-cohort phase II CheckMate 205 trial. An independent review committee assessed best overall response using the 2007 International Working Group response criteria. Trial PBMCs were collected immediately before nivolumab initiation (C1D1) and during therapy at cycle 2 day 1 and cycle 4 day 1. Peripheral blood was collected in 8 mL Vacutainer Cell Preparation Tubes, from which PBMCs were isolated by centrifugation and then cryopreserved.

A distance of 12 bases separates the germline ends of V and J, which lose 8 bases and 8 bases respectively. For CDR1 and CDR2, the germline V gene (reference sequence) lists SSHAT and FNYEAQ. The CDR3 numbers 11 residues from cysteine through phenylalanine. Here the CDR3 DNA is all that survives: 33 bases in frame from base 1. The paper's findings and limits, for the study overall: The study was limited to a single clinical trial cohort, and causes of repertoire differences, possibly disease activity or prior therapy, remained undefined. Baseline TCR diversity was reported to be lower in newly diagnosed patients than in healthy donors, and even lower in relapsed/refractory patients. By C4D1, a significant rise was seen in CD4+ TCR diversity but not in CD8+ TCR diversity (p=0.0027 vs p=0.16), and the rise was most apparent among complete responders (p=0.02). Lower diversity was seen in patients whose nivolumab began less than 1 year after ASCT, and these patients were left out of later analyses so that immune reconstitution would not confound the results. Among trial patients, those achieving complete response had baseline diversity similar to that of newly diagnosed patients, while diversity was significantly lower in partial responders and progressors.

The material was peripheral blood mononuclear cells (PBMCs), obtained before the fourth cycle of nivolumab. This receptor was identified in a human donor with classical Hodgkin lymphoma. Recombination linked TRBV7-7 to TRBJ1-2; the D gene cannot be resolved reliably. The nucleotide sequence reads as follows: TGTGCCAGCTCACAAAACTGGGGCTACACCTTC. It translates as CASSQNWGYTF.